This record covers a single TCR beta chain. Its matching antigen is unknown. These data belong to a study of T cells after yellow fever vaccination. For the study at large: With SMART-Seq v4 Ultra Low Input, the fractions containing low cell numbers were prepared.

Germline V CDR1 and CDR2: SGHNT, YYREEE (reference sequence). The CDR3 sequence is 16 residues long. V lost 0 bases to trimming and J lost 8 bases; unmatched junction nucleotides: 9. In TCRdb, the 5' RACE reads were re-called with MiXCR into one record per CDR3 protein. The sample consists of about 330,000 distinct CDR3 sequences, around 6.8% of them appearing once. Points from the study as a whole: Peak timing came faster in the weaker secondary response, day 5 versus 15. Any FACS-sorted repertoire could hold abundant clonotypes that contaminate it from the bulk population.

The sample in question was PBMCs, obtained 35 to 50 days after the first yellow fever vaccination. The chain uses TRBV5-4 and TRBJ1-4; 8 bases fit TRBD1. The receptor was derived from a man aged 18 to 29 who received the YFV17D yellow fever vaccine. CDR3 sequence reads: CASSLAQGAVREKLFF. The DNA for the CDR3 is TGTGCCAGCAGCTTGGCCCAGGGGGCTGTGAGAGAAAAACTGTTTTTT.